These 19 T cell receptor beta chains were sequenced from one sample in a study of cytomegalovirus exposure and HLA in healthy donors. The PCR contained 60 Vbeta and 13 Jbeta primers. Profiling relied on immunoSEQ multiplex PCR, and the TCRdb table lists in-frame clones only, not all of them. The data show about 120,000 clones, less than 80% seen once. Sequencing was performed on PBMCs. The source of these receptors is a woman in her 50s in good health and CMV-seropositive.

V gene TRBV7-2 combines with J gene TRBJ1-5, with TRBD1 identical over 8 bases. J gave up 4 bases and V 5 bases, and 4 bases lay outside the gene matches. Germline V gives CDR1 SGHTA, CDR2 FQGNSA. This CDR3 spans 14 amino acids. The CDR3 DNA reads TGTGCCAGCAGCCCGGACAGGGTGAATCAGCCCCAGCATTTT. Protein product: CASSPDRVNQPQHF.

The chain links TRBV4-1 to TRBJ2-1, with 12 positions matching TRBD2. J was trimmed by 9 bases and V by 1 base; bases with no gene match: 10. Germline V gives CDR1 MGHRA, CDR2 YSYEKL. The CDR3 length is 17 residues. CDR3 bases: TGCGCCAGCAGCCAAGGTGTCCTAGCGGGAGGGTCGAGTGAGCAGTTCTTC. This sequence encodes CASSQGVLAGGSSEQFF.

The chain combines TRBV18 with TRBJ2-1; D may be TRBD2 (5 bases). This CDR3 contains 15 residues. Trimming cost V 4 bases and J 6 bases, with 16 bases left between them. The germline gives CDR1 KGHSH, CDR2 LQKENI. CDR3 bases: TGTGCCAGCTCACTAAGAAAGGACGCGGGCAATGAGCAGTTCTTC. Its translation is CASSLRKDAGNEQFF.

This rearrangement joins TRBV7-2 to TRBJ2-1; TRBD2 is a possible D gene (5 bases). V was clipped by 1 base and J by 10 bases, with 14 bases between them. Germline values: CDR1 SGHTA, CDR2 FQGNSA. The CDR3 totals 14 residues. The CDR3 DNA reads TGTGCCAGCAGCTTAGGGCAGTTTACGGGAGAGCAGTTCTTC. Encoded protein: CASSLGQFTGEQFF.

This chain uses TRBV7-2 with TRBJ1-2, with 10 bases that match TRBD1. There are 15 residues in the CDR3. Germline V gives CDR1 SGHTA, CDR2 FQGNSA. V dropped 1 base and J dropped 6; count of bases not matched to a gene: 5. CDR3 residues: CASSLVLGQGNGYTF. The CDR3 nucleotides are TGTGCCAGCAGCTTAGTACTGGGACAGGGGAATGGCTACACCTTC.

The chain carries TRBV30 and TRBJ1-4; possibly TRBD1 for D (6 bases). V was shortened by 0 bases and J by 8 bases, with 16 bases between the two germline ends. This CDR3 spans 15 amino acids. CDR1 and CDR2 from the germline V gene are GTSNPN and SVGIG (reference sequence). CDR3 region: CAWSVGGSGEEKLFF. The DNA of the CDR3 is TGTGCCTGGAGTGTAGGTGGGTCAGGGGAAGAAAAACTGTTTTTT.

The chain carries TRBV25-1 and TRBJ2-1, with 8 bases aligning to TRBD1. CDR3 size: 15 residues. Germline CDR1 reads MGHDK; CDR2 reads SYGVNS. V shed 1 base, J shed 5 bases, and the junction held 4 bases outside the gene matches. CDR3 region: CASSEWLDRDNEQFF. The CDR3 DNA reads TGTGCCAGCAGTGAATGGCTGGACAGGGACAATGAGCAGTTCTTC.

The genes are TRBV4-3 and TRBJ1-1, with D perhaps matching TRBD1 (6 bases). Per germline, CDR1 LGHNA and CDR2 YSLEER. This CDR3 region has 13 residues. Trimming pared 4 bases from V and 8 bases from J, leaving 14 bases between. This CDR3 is CASSPETGTEAFF. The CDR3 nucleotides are TGCGCCAGCAGCCCGGAGACAGGAACAGAAGCTTTCTTT.

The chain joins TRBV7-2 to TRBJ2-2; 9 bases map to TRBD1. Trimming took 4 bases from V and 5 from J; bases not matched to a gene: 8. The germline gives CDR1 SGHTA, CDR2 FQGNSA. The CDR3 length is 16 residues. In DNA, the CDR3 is TGTGCCAGCAGCTCGCCCGGGACAGGGTTTACCGGGGAGCTGTTTTTT. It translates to CASSSPGTGFTGELFF.

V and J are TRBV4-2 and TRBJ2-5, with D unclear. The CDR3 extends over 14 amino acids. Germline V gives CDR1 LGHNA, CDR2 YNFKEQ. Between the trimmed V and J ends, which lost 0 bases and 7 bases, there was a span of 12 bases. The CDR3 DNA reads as TGTGCCAGCAGCCAAGATCAGACCGGCGGGACCCAGTACTTC. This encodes CASSQDQTGGTQYF.

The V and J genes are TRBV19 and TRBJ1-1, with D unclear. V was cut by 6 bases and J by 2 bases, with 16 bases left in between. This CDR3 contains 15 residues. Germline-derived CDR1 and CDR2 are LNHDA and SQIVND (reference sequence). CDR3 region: CASRVSGIPNTEAFF. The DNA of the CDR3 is TGTGCCAGTAGAGTTAGCGGGATACCTAACACTGAAGCTTTCTTT.

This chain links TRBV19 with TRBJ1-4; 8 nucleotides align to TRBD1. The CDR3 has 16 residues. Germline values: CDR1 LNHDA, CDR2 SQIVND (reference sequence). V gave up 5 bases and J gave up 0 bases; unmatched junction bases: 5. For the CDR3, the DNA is TGTGCCAGTAGTTTAGGACAGGGACCAACTAATGAAAAACTGTTTTTT. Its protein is CASSLGQGPTNEKLFF.

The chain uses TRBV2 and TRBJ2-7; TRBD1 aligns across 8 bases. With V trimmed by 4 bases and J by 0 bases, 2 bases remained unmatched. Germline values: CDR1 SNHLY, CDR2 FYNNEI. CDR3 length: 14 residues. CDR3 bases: TGTGCCAGCAGTGGGGACAGGAGCTCCTACGAGCAGTACTTC. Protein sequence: CASSGDRSSYEQYF. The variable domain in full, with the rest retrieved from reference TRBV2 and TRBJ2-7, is EPEVTQTPSHQVTQMGQEVILRCVPISNHLYFYWYRQILGQKVEFLVSFYNNEISEKSEIFDDQFSVERPDGSNFTLKIRSTKLEDSAMYFCASSGDRSSYEQYFGPGTRLTVT.

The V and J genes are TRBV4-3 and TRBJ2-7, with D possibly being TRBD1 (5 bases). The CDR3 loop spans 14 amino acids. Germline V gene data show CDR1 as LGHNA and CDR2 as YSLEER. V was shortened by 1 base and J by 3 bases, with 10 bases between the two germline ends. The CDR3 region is CASSQGRVSYEQYF. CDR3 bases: TGCGCCAGCAGCCAAGGCAGGGTCAGCTACGAGCAGTACTTC.

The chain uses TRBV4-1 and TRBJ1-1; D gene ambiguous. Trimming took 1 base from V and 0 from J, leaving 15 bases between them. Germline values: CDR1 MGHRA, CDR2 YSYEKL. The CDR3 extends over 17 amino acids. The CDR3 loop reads CASSQVPGQTMNTEAFF. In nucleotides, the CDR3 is TGCGCCAGCAGCCAAGTCCCCGGCCAGACTATGAACACTGAAGCTTTCTTT.

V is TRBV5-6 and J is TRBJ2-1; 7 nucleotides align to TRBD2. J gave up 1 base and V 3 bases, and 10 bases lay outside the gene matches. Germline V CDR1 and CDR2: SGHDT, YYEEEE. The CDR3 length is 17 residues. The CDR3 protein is CASSSTGRGLSYNEQFF. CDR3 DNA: TGTGCCAGCAGCTCTACTGGGAGGGGACTATCCTACAATGAGCAGTTCTTC.

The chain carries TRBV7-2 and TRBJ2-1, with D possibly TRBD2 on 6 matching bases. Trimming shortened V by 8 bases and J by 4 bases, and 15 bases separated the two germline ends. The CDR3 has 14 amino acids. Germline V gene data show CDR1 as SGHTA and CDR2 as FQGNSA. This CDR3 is CASDSRGMYNEQFF. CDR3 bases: TGTGCCAGCGACTCCCGGGGGATGTACAATGAGCAGTTCTTC.

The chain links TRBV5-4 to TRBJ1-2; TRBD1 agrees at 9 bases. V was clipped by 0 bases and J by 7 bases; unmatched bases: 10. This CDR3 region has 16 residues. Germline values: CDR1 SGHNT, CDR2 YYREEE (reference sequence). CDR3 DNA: TGTGCCAGCAGCTTGGCGGGGGGACAGGGTATTCCTGGCTACACCTTC. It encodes CASSLAGGQGIPGYTF.

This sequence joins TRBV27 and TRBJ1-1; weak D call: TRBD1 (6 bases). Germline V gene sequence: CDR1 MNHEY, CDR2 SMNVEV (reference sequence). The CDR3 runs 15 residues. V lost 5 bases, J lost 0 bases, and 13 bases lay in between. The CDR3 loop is CASSREGGMNTEAFF. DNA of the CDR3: TGTGCCAGCAGTAGGGAGGGGGGGATGAACACTGAAGCTTTCTTT.